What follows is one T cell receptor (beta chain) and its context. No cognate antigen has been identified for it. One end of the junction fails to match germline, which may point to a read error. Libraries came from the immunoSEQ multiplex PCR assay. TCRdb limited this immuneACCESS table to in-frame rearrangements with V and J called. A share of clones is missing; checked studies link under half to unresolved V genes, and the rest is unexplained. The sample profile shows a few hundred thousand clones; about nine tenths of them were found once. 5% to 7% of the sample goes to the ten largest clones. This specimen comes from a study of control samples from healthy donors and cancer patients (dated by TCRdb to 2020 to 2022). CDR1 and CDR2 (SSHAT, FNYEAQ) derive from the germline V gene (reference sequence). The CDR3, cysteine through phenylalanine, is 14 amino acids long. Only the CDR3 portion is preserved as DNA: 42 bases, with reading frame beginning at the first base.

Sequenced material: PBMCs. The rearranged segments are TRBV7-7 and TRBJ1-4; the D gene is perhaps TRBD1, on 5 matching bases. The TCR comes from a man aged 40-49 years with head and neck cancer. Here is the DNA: TGTGCTAGCAGCCCGGGGGTAGCTAATGAAAAACTGTTTTTT. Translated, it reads CASSPGVANEKLFF.